A selection of T cell receptor beta chains follows, all from one sample in a study of B cell selection in AIRE deficiency. TCRdb's table, derived via immunoSEQ multiplex PCR, lists solely in-frame clones and lacks some. The table records fewer than 30,000 clones, 90% to 96% of them present only once. Sequenced: CD4+CD127+ conventional T cells sorted from PBMCs. The receptors were sampled from a human donor in good health. The CDR3 runs from the conserved cysteine through the conserved F or W. Each record gives: D gene, clone size, V gene, J gene, CDR3 protein, CDR3 DNA. A D gene is named only where the DNA matches it firmly. Size is stated for part of the rows, as once, few or many counts, or as a class when the clone is expanded.

-	-	TRBV28	TRBJ2-7	CASSYSYEQYF	TGTGCCAGCAGTTACTCCTACGAGCAGTACTTC
-	-	TRBV6-5	TRBJ1-3	CASSSGSSGNTIYF	TGTGCCAGCAGCTCCGGGTCCTCTGGAAACACCATATATTTT
-	-	TRBV28	TRBJ2-2	CASHGENTGELFF	TGTGCCAGCCATGGGGAGAACACCGGGGAGCTGTTTTTT
TRBD1	-	TRBV5-1	TRBJ2-3	CASSWGQGKDTQYF	TGCGCCAGCAGCTGGGGACAGGGGAAAGATACGCAGTATTTT
-	-	TRBV18	TRBJ1-2	CASSPQGSGYGYTF	TGTGCCAGCTCACCACAGGGTAGTGGCTATGGCTACACCTTC
TRBD1	-	TRBV5-7	TRBJ1-5	CASSRTGQGHSNQPQHF	TGTGCCAGCAGCCGAACCGGACAGGGACATAGCAATCAGCCCCAGCATTTT
-	-	TRBV6-6	TRBJ2-5	CASRGPGRAWAQYF	TGTGCCAGCAGAGGACCGGGACGGGCCTGGGCCCAGTACTTC
TRBD2	once	TRBV9	TRBJ2-1	CASSAGGLAGKYNEQFF	TGTGCCAGCAGCGCGGGGGGACTAGCGGGCAAATACAATGAGCAGTTCTTC
-	-	TRBV5-1	TRBJ1-1	CASSLGQDNTEAFF	TGCGCCAGCAGCTTGGGACAGGATAACACTGAAGCTTTCTTT
-	-	TRBV5-4	TRBJ1-2	CASSLAGRGEGYTF	TGTGCCAGCAGCTTGGCAGGGCGAGGGGAAGGCTACACCTTC
-	-	TRBV10-2	TRBJ2-1	CASREGAYNEQFF	TGCGCCAGCAGGGAGGGGGCCTACAATGAGCAGTTCTTC
TRBD1	-	TRBV4-3	TRBJ1-5	CASSQELGGGLGSNQPQHF	TGCGCCAGCAGCCAAGAACTGGGAGGGGGCCTGGGCTCCAATCAGCCCCAGCATTTT
-	-	TRBV6-1	TRBJ1-2	CASSEVGNGYTF	TGTGCCAGCAGTGAAGTAGGGAATGGCTACACCTTC
TRBD1	-	TRBV2	TRBJ2-5	CASNPGQGAKTQYF	TGTGCCAGCAACCCGGGACAGGGGGCGAAGACCCAGTACTTC
TRBD2	-	TRBV5-1	TRBJ2-1	CASRELASSYNEQFF	TGCGCCAGCAGGGAACTAGCGAGCTCCTACAATGAGCAGTTCTTC
-	-	TRBV21-1	TRBJ2-3	CASSNFHLTSTDTQYF	TGTGCCAGCAGCAATTTCCACCTGACTAGCACAGATACGCAGTATTTT
-	-	TRBV7-3	TRBJ2-7	CASSQYTPGEQYF	TGTGCCAGCAGCCAGTACACCCCGGGGGAGCAGTACTTC
-	-	TRBV28	TRBJ1-1	CASRVLGTEAFF	TGTGCCAGCAGGGTACTTGGGACTGAAGCTTTCTTT
-	-	TRBV18	TRBJ1-1	CASSPRPGVGNPGQNTEAFF	TGTGCCAGCTCACCACGTCCGGGGGTCGGTAATCCCGGTCAAAACACTGAAGCTTTCTTT
-	-	TRBV4-1	TRBJ2-3	CASSQPPGASGTDTQYF	TGCGCCAGCAGCCAACCCCCGGGGGCCTCCGGCACAGATACGCAGTATTTT
TRBD1	-	TRBV6-5	TRBJ2-7	CASSSSGTGDPYEQYF	TGTGCCAGCAGTTCCTCCGGGACAGGGGACCCCTACGAGCAGTACTTC
TRBD1	-	TRBV18	TRBJ2-7	CASSPLSGQGPYEQYF	TGTGCCAGCTCACCCTTATCCGGACAGGGGCCCTACGAGCAGTACTTC
-	-	TRBV5-1	TRBJ2-1	CASSLAGGPSYNEQFF	TGCGCCAGCAGCTTGGCCGGGGGCCCCTCCTACAATGAGCAGTTCTTC
-	-	TRBV5-1	TRBJ2-7	CASSLRGEATSGEQYF	TGCGCCAGCAGCTTAAGAGGGGAGGCCACCTCCGGCGAGCAGTACTTC
TRBD1	-	TRBV6-6	TRBJ2-7	CASSYDGTGAYEQYF	TGTGCCAGCAGTTACGACGGGACAGGGGCCTACGAGCAGTACTTC
TRBD1	-	TRBV19	TRBJ2-5	CASSIGEGQQETQYF	TGTGCCAGTAGTATAGGCGAGGGACAGCAAGAGACCCAGTACTTC
-	-	TRBV9	TRBJ1-3	CASSPSSGNTIYF	TGTGCCAGCAGCCCAAGCAGCGGTAACACCATATATTTT
-	-	TRBV4-3	TRBJ2-7	CASSPRAYEQYF	TGCGCCAGCAGCCCGAGGGCGTACGAGCAGTACTTC
-	-	TRBV5-1	TRBJ2-2	CASSPGDTGELFF	TGCGCCAGCAGCCCCGGTGACACCGGGGAGCTGTTTTTT
-	-	TRBV4-1	TRBJ1-4	CASSPRDTNEKLFF	TGCGCCAGCTCTCCCCGGGACACTAATGAAAAACTGTTTTTT
-	once	TRBV27	TRBJ2-7	CASSLSGYRGYEQYF	TGTGCCAGCAGTTTATCTGGGTATAGGGGGTACGAGCAGTACTTC
-	few	TRBV30	TRBJ2-2	CAWSGSSGELFF	TGTGCCTGGAGTGGCTCGAGCGGGGAGCTGTTTTTT
-	-	TRBV18	TRBJ2-3	CASSPPGDSPSAQYF	TGTGCCAGCTCACCACCGGGGGACTCCCCTTCCGCGCAGTATTTT
-	-	TRBV2	TRBJ2-1	CASRTTGREQFF	TGTGCCAGCAGGACCACAGGGAGGGAGCAGTTCTTC
-	-	TRBV7-1	TRBJ1-2	CASSLGITNYGYTF	TGTGCCAGCAGCTTGGGGATAACTAACTATGGCTACACCTTC
TRBD1	-	TRBV5-1	TRBJ1-4	CASSPSDAGGEKLFF	TGCGCCAGCAGCCCGAGTGACGCAGGGGGAGAAAAACTGTTTTTT
-	-	TRBV7-8	TRBJ2-5	CASSLEVRGWETQYF	TGTGCCAGCAGCTTAGAAGTCCGGGGGTGGGAGACCCAGTACTTC
-	once	TRBV6-1	TRBJ1-5	CASSEIQAGRQPQHF	TGTGCCAGCAGTGAAATTCAGGCGGGGAGGCAGCCCCAGCATTTT
TRBD2	-	TRBV10-1	TRBJ2-2	CASSETSGIVTGELFF	TGCGCCAGCAGTGAGACTAGCGGGATAGTCACCGGGGAGCTGTTTTTT
-	-	TRBV30	TRBJ2-1	CAWSVSGKKFLVEQFF	TGTGCCTGGAGTGTGTCAGGGAAAAAATTTCTCGTTGAGCAGTTCTTC
-	-	TRBV10-3	TRBJ2-5	CAISDRETQYF	TGTGCCATCAGTGATCGGGAGACCCAGTACTTC